This T cell receptor beta chain was recorded in a study of shared clonotypes between healthy human individuals. Study-wide findings and caveats: The genetic and exposure-history diversity represented was limited by few donors.

In regard to this clone: What it binds is unknown.

The CDR3 is 16 amino acids. V shed 7 bases and J shed 2 bases, with 20 bases lying between them. The germline V gene has CDR1 MGHRA and CDR2 YSYEKL. Terminally differentiated effector memory CD45RA+ cells were excluded by CCR7 positive selection of CD45RO-negative cells. The method was immunoSEQ multiplex PCR; TCRdb's version includes in-frame clones alone and lacks a portion of them. This table holds 500,000 to 700,000 clones, 85% to 95% found once. Sequencing used naive CD8+ T cells sorted from blood. This receptor was identified in a woman aged 25 to 39 in good health. The V gene is TRBV4-1, the J gene TRBJ1-1; D perhaps matches TRBD1 (5 bases). Here the CDR3 DNA reads TGCGCCAGCATACCGGGACCCCTAGTAGAAAACACTGAAGCTTTCTTT. Translation: CASIPGPLVENTEAFF.